The next 17 T cell receptor beta chains were all read from a single sample in a study of blood T cell repertoires in COVID-19. Some clones are missing from TCRdb's copy, which holds only in-frame ones; the method was immunoSEQ multiplex PCR. The sample includes about 250,000 clones, roughly 88% of them seen just once. Specimen: peripheral blood. The receptors come from a man at least 80 years old with acute or convalescent COVID-19.

This clone has a single count. The chain recombines TRBV4-3 with TRBJ1-2, with TRBD1 as a possible D gene (5 bases). Between the trimmed V and J ends, which lost 1 base and 2 bases, there was a span of 11 bases. This CDR3 is built from 15 residues. In germline, CDR1 is LGHNA, CDR2 YSLEER. In DNA, the CDR3 is TGCGCCAGCAGCCAAGTCGCCGGGGGGAACTATGGCTACACCTTC. It yields the protein CASSQVAGGNYGYTF.

This chain links TRBV10-3 with TRBJ1-1; TRBD1 agrees at 12 bases. With 0 bases clipped from V and 5 bases from J, the junction kept 1 base outside the gene matches. The germline gives CDR1 ENHRY, CDR2 SYGVKD. This CDR3 region has 15 residues. Here the CDR3 DNA reads TGTGCCATCAGTGAGTCGGGACAGGGGGCGACTGAAGCTTTCTTT. Protein sequence: CAISESGQGATEAFF.

The V and J genes are TRBV25-1 and TRBJ2-7; no reliable D call. Germline loops: CDR1 MGHDK, CDR2 SYGVNS. The CDR3 is 12 amino acids. Trimming stripped 4 bases from V and 3 bases from J, with 7 bases between. CDR3 sequence reads: CASSGGSYEQYF. The CDR3 DNA reads as TGTGCCAGCAGTGGAGGAAGCTACGAGCAGTACTTC.

This sequence joins TRBV27 and TRBJ2-5; tentatively, D is TRBD2 (5 bases). CDR1 is MNHEY, CDR2 SMNVEV, per germline (reference sequence). This CDR3 has 13 amino acids. Deletions cut 3 bases from V and 5 bases from J, with 10 bases between. The CDR3 DNA reads TGTGCCAGCAGTTTTGCTAGCTACGAGACCCAGTACTTC. As protein: CASSFASYETQYF.

The chain joins TRBV18 to TRBJ2-7, with 9 bases lining up with TRBD1. The germline gives CDR1 KGHSH, CDR2 LQKENI. The trim removed 4 bases at V and 3 bases at J, leaving 7 bases unmatched. This CDR3 comprises 15 residues. The CDR3 sequence is CASSHPGQGDYEQYF. CDR3 sequence (DNA): TGTGCCAGCTCACATCCGGGACAGGGCGACTACGAGCAGTACTTC.

The chain is built from TRBV7-6 and TRBJ1-1, with D possibly being TRBD1 (5 bases). Trimming took off 4 bases at V and 4 bases at J, with 13 bases between the two ends. This CDR3 has 14 residues. Per the germline V gene, CDR1 is SGHVS and CDR2 is FNYEAQ. The CDR3 nucleotides read TGTGCCAGCAGCTCGGGGGATGGGGTCACTGAAGCTTTCTTT. It codes for CASSSGDGVTEAFF.

The V gene is TRBV7-2, the J gene TRBJ2-5, with TRBD1 matching over 7 bases. J was trimmed by 0 bases and V by 1 base; bases with no gene match: 2. This CDR3 is built from 15 residues. CDR1 is SGHTA, CDR2 FQGNSA, per germline. CDR3 amino acids: CASSLGDRDQETQYF. The CDR3 DNA reads as TGTGCCAGCAGCTTAGGTGACAGGGACCAAGAGACCCAGTACTTC.

The rearrangement joins TRBV5-1 to TRBJ2-1, with D maybe TRBD1 (5 bases). CDR1 and CDR2 (germline): SGHRS, YFSETQ. Trimming removed 0 bases from V and 5 bases from J, with 9 bases in between. The CDR3 is 14 residues long. This CDR3 reads CASSLGPGNNEQFF. The CDR3 coding sequence is TGCGCCAGCAGCTTGGGGCCAGGGAACAATGAGCAGTTCTTC.

The chain's CDR3 is CASSFSTGVPGNTIYF. CDR3 DNA: TGTGCCAGCAGCTTTAGTACAGGGGTCCCTGGAAACACCATATATTTT. V usage is TRBV7-6 and J usage is TRBJ1-3, with 7 bases matching TRBD1. V lost 3 bases and J lost 2; bases outside the gene matches: 7. This CDR3 region has 16 residues. In germline, CDR1 is SGHVS, CDR2 FNYEAQ.

The genes are TRBV4-1 and TRBJ2-7; a possible D gene is TRBD1 (6 bases). The ends were cut back, 1 base at V and 10 bases at J, with 14 bases in the middle. Germline loops: CDR1 MGHRA, CDR2 YSYEKL. The CDR3 consists of 13 residues. The CDR3 nucleotides read TGCGCCAGCAGCCAAGGGCCCCAGGGGCTTCAGTACTTC. Protein: CASSQGPQGLQYF.

The chain couples TRBV6-1 to TRBJ2-7, with unresolved D. Germline CDR1 is MNHNS and CDR2 is SASEGT. The CDR3 extends over 13 amino acids. Trimming took 1 base from V and 7 from J, leaving 11 bases between them. In DNA, the CDR3 is TGTGCCAGCAGTGAAGGGAGCAGTGGTGAGCAGTACTTC. It specifies CASSEGSSGEQYF.

The V gene is TRBV29-1, the J gene TRBJ2-6, with D unclear. Trimming shortened V by 3 bases and J by 2 bases, and 11 bases separated the two germline ends. Germline V gives CDR1 SQVTM, CDR2 ANQGSEA. The length of the CDR3 is 15 residues. CDR3 amino acids: CSVEGLFAGANVLTF. The CDR3, as DNA: TGCAGCGTTGAGGGCCTTTTTGCTGGGGCCAACGTCCTGACTTTC.

Remarks on this clone: At one boundary the junction diverges from the germline segment, which might be a read error. The chain combines TRBV7-7 with TRBJ2-2; D is ambiguous. Germline V gives CDR1 SSHAT, CDR2 FNYEAQ (reference sequence). The CDR3 covers 15 residues. This chain's CDR3 is CASSARLGNTGELFF. DNA of the CDR3: TGTGCTAGCAGCGCCAGACTCGGGAACACCGGGGAGCTGTTTTTT.

The chain has TRBV13 and TRBJ2-7; 9 bases match TRBD2. Germline assignment: CDR1 PRHDT and CDR2 FYEKMQ (reference sequence). The CDR3 is made up of 15 amino acids. J gave up 6 bases and V 6 bases, and 12 bases lay outside the gene matches. In nucleotides, the CDR3 is TGTGCCAGCAGGCTAGCGGGAAGCCCGGGCCGCGAGCAGTACTTC. Translated: CASRLAGSPGREQYF.

The CDR3 is CASSPVQRGAGELFF. In nucleotides, the CDR3 is TGTGCCAGCTCACCAGTCCAGCGGGGGGCCGGGGAGCTGTTTTTT. The chain links TRBV18 to TRBJ2-2; 9 bases match TRBD2. Germline V lookup: CDR1 KGHSH, CDR2 LQKENI. The ends lost 2 bases at V and 6 bases at J; junction bases unmatched: 4. The CDR3 runs to 15 residues.

The chain is built from TRBV10-3 and TRBJ2-7; D may be TRBD1 (6 bases). The CDR3 has 14 amino acids. Trimming took 3 bases from V and 7 from J, leaving 16 bases between them. Germline V lookup: CDR1 ENHRY, CDR2 SYGVKD. The CDR3 nucleotides read TGTGCCATCAGTGATAGGCAGGGGAAAACGGAGCAGTACTTC. This encodes CAISDRQGKTEQYF.

This chain connects TRBV5-5 to TRBJ2-7; TRBD1 might be the D (6 bases). The CDR3 runs to 13 residues. V was trimmed by 5 bases and J by 2 bases, leaving 11 bases between them. Germline CDR1 SGHKS, CDR2 YYEKEE (reference sequence). The DNA of the CDR3 is TGTGCCAGCAGGGTACAGGGAGCCTACGAGCAGTACTTC. This gives the protein CASRVQGAYEQYF.